This T cell receptor (beta chain) appears in the sequencing data of a study of shared clonotypes between healthy human individuals. About the study: Per donor, three plates held CD4 naive cells, three held CD4 memory, two held CD8 naive and one held CD8 memory.

Sequencing was performed with immunoSEQ multiplex PCR; in TCRdb, only in-frame clones are kept and a portion is missing. This table holds 1.4 million to 1.5 million clones, roughly 97% found once. The CDR3 runs 13 residues. The V gene lost 9 bases and the J gene lost 6 bases, with 15 bases spanning the gap. Germline V gene data show CDR1 as KGHSH and CDR2 as LQKENI. In its sample, this clone was seen once. Its antigen is not known. Broader study findings: The sharing of 4.5% to 6.5% of naive CD4 clonotypes was seen across a few donors. Non-shared clonotypes showed lower generation probabilities than clonotypes common to all four donors.

Source material: naive CD4+ T cells sorted from blood. Subset meaning: CD45RA+ positively selected. The V and J genes are TRBV18 and TRBJ1-3; the D gene is possibly TRBD1 (6 bases). The clonotype was recovered from a man aged 25 to 40 in good health. The CDR3 protein is CASLQGQLNTIYF. The CDR3 bases are TGTGCCAGTTTACAGGGACAACTAAACACCATATATTTT.